Listed here is a single TCR beta chain. Its antigen is unidentified. The sample originates from a study of cytomegalovirus exposure and HLA in healthy donors. In germline, CDR1 is MGHRA, CDR2 YSYEKL. Trimming pared 8 bases from V and 1 base from J, leaving 15 bases between. The CDR3 is made up of 15 amino acids. Assay: immunoSEQ multiplex PCR; the TCRdb copy retains only in-frame clones and omits some. Among over 200,000 clones listed, 90% were seen once. Study findings and constraints: It was reportedly the case that the classifier diagnosed cytomegalovirus status with high specificity and sensitivity. It was confirmed in vitro that a few of the CMV-associated chains were specific for CMV antigens. Subsequent analysis of the 120 or so validation repertoires found a tendency for first-cohort TCR clusters to co-occur.

The sample taken for sequencing was PBMCs. The rearrangement joins TRBV4-1 to TRBJ1-5; D gene unclear. This TCR was recovered from a woman aged 30 to 39 in good health and CMV-seronegative. The CDR3 DNA follows: TGCGCCAGCTCGCCTCTCGAGCCGAGCAATCAGCCCCAGCATTTT. Encoded protein: CASSPLEPSNQPQHF.